This T cell receptor beta chain was found in a study of T cells in Graves' hyperthyroidism and ophthalmopathy. RNA transcripts served as the template for amplifying TCR beta CDR3 regions. First-round RT-PCR targeting the TCR CDR3 was performed with the HTBI primer set. From the multiplex PCR reads, TCRdb called clonotypes with MiXCR, one entry per CDR3 protein. The profile shows 550,000 to 800,000 distinct CDR3 sequences, roughly a sixth of them singletons. This clonotype was observed at least ten times. Per the germline V gene, CDR1 is MNHNS and CDR2 is SASEGT. The CDR3 runs to 13 residues. V lost 5 bases and J 4 bases, leaving 11 bases between the germline ends.

The clonotype was recovered from a man aged 50-59 years with Graves' hyperthyroidism. Input material: blood. The chain is built from TRBV6-1 and TRBJ1-1; D is unclear. CDR3 loop: CASSPTLGTEAFF. Here the CDR3 DNA reads TGTGCCAGCAGTCCGACATTGGGCACTGAAGCTTTCTTT.